This T cell receptor beta chain was recorded in a study of CXCR3-negative and CXCR3-positive naive CD8 T cells. Findings and limits, study-wide: Naive cells with CXCR3 showed TRB CDR3s that were more hydrophobic than those in CXCR3-negative naive cells. Diversity proved comparably high across both naive subsets and much lower in memory CD8+ cells.

Concerning this clonotype: The target antigen is unknown.

UMI labels and 5' RACE were used to prepare the TRB cDNA libraries. Using the 5' RACE reads, TCRdb records one entry per CDR3 protein without DNA. This repertoire includes some 50,000 distinct CDR3 sequences. This CDR3 comprises 17 residues. Germline V gene sequence: CDR1 DFQATT, CDR2 SNEGSKA (reference sequence). The TCR comes from a human donor in good health. Some clones in this sample may be carry-over from other donors' samples. Sample: naive CXCR3+ CD8+ T cells from blood. Documented subset: CD45RO-CCR7+CD27+CD95- naive CD8+ T cells expressing CXCR3 (TNR3+). The rearrangement links TRBV20-1 to TRBJ2-2; TCRdb's assignment of TRBD2 cannot be checked, as there is no DNA. This CDR3 reads CSAIVSIGSRAPGELFF.